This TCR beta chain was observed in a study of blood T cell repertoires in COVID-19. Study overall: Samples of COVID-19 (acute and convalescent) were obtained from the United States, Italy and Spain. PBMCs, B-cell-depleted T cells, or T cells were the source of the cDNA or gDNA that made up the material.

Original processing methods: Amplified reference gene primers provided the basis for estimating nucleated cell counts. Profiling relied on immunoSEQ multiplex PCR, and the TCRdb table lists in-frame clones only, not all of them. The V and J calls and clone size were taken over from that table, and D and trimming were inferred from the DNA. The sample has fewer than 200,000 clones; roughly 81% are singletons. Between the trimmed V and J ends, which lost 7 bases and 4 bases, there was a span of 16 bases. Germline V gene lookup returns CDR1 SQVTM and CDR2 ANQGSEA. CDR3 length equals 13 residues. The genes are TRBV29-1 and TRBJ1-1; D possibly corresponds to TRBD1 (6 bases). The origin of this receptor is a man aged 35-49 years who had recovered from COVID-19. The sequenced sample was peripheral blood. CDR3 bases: TGCAGCGACGTCAACAGGGAATCCACTGAAGCTTTCTTT. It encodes CSDVNRESTEAFF.